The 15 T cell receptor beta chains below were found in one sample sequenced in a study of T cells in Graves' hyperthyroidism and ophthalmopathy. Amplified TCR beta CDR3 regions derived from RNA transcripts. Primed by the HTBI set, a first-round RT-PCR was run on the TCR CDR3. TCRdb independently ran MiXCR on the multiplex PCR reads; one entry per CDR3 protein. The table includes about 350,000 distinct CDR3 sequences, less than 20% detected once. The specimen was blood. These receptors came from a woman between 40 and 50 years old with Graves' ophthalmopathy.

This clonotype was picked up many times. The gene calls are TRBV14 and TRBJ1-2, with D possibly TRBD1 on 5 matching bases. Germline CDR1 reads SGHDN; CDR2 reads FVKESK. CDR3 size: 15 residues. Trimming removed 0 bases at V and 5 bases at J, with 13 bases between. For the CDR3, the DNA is TGTGCCAGCAGCCAAGAGCTGGGGCAGTTGTATGGCTACACCTTC. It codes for CASSQELGQLYGYTF.

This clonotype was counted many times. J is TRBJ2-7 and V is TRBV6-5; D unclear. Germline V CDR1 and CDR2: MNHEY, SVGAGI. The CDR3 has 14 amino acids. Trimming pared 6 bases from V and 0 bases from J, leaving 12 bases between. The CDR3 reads CASRHEHLSYEQYF. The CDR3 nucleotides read TGTGCCAGCAGGCACGAACACCTCTCCTACGAGCAGTACTTC.

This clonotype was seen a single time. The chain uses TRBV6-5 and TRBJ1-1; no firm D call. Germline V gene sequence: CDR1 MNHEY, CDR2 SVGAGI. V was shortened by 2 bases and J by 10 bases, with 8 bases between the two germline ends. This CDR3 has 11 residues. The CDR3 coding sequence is TGTGCCAGCAGTTACGGCCCCACAGCTTTCTTT. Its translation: CASSYGPTAFF.

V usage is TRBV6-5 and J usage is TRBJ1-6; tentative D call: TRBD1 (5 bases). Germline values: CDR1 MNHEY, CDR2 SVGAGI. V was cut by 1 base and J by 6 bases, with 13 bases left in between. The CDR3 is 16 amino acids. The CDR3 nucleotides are TGTGCCAGCAGTTACTTTCCTCGGGGGGTTAATTCACCCCTCCACTTT. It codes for CASSYFPRGVNSPLHF.

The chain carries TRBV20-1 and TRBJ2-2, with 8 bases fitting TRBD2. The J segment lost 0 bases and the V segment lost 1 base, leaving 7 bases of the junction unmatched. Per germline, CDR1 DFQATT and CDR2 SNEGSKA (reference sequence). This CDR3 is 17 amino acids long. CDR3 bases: TGCAGTGCTAGAGGAGTAATAGCGGGGTCGAACACCGGGGAGCTGTTTTTT. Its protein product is CSARGVIAGSNTGELFF.

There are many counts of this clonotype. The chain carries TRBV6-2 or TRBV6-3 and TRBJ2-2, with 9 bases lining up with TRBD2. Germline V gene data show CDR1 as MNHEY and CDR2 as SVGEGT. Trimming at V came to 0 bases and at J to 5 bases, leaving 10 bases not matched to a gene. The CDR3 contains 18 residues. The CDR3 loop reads CASSYSLAGAGGTGELFF. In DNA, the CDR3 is TGTGCCAGCAGTTACTCGTTAGCGGGAGCTGGGGGGACCGGGGAGCTGTTTTTT.

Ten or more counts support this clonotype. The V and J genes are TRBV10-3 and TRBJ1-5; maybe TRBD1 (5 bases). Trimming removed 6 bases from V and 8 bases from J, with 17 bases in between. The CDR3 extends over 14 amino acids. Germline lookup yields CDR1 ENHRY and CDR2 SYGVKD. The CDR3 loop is CAISAWGELEPQHF. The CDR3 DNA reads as TGTGCCATCAGCGCCTGGGGGGAATTGGAGCCCCAGCATTTT.

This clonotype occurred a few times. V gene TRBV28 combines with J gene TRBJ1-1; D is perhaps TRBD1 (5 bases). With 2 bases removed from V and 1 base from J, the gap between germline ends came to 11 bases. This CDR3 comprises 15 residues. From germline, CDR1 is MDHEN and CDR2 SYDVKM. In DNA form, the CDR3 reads TGTGCCAGCAGTTTAGCCCAGGGTCCGAACACTGAAGCTTTCTTT. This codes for CASSLAQGPNTEAFF.

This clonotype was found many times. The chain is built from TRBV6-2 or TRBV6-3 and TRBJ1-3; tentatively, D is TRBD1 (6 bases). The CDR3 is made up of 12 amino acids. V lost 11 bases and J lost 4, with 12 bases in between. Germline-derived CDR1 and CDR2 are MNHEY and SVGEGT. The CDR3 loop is CAGTGTGNTIYF. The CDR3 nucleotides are TGTGCCGGCACCGGGACAGGAAACACCATATATTTT.

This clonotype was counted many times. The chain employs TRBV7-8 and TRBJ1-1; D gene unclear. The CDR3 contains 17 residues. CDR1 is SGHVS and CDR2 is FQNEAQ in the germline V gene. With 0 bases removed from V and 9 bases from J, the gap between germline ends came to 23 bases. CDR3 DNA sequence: TGTGCCAGCAGCTTAGCGATAAGCCAGTTTGGTTCGGGGAAAGCTTTCTTT. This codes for CASSLAISQFGSGKAFF.

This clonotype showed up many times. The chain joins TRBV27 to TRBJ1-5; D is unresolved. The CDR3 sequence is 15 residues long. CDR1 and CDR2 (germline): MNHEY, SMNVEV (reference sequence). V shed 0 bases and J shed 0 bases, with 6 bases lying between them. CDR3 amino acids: CASSLSSGSNQPQHF. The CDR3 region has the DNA TGTGCCAGCAGTTTATCTTCGGGTAGCAATCAGCCCCAGCATTTT.

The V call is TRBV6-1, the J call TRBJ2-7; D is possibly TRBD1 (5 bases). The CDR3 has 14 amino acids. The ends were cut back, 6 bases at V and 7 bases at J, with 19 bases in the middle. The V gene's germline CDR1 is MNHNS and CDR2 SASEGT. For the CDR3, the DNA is TGTGCCAGCAGAACCGACAGATTATCTACAGAGCAGTACTTC. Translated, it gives CASRTDRLSTEQYF.

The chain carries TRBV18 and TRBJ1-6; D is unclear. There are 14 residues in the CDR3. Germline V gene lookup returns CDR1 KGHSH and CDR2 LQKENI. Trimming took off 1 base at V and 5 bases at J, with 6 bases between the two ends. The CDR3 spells CASSPRPDNSPLHF. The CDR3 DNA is TGTGCCAGCTCACCACGGCCTGATAATTCACCCCTCCACTTT.

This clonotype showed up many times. CDR3 sequence reads: CSATLRGNTGELFF. The CDR3 DNA sequence: TGCAGCGCTACCCTCAGGGGAAACACCGGGGAGCTGTTTTTT. The rearrangement links TRBV29-1 to TRBJ2-2; D is perhaps TRBD1 (6 bases). Germline V lookup: CDR1 SQVTM, CDR2 ANQGSEA. V lost 7 bases to trimming and J lost 2 bases, with 14 bases between them. The CDR3 length is 14 residues.

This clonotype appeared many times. The CDR3, as DNA: TGTGCCAGCAGCTTGGGAATTAGGCCCCAGCATTTT. It yields the protein CASSLGIRPQHF. The chain combines TRBV3-1 with TRBJ1-5; no reliable D call. This CDR3 contains 12 residues. Trimming took 5 bases from V and 9 from J, leaving 11 bases between them. The germline V gene has CDR1 LGHDT and CDR2 YNNKEL (reference sequence).